This is a list of T cell receptor beta chains from one sample in a study of T cell responses to AZD1222 COVID-19 vaccine. Generated by immunoSEQ multiplex PCR, the TCRdb table keeps only in-frame clones and is missing some. The table shows 150,000 or so clones, with approximately 90% occurring only once. The source material was peripheral blood, sampled on day 0 of AZD1222 vaccination. These receptors came from an adult in good health. Each CDR3 is given with its conserved first and last residue. The D gene is left open where the match is weak. Clone size appears in some rows only: once, few, many, or a class for an expanded clone.

TRBV27	13	TRBJ2-7	once	NA	TGTGCCAGCAGCCGAGGACCCTCCTACGAGCAGTACTTC	CASSRGPSYEQYF
TRBV7-9	12	TRBJ1-2	NA	NA	TGTGCCAGCAGCTCGGACGGATATGGCTACACCTTC	CASSSDGYGYTF
TRBV29-1	13	TRBJ1-6	NA	TRBD1	TGCAGCGTGCAGACAGGGTTAGGTTCACCCCTCCACTTT	CSVQTGLGSPLHF
TRBV2	14	TRBJ1-2	NA	NA	TGTGCCAGCAGTACAGACAGCTCTAACTATGGCTACACCTTC	CASSTDSSNYGYTF
TRBV6-4	15	TRBJ2-1	NA	TRBD2	TGTGCCAGCAGTGAATCCGGGGGGGCCCCCAATGAGCAGTTCTTC	CASSESGGAPNEQFF
TRBV29-1	13	TRBJ2-7	NA	TRBD2	TGCAGCGGTGGGGCGGGGGGTTTATACGAGCAGTACTTC	CSGGAGGLYEQYF
TRBV6-1	15	TRBJ1-1	NA	TRBD1	TGTGCCAGCAGTGAGACGGGGACAGCGAACACTGAAGCTTTCTTT	CASSETGTANTEAFF
TRBV4-1	18	TRBJ2-2	NA	TRBD2	TGCGCCAGCAGCTGGGCCTACGGGGCGGGAGAGTTGGTCGGGGAGCTGTTTTTT	CASSWAYGAGELVGELFF
TRBV11-3	17	TRBJ2-1	NA	NA	TGTGCCAGCAGCCCCGGGACTCCAGCCGGCGCCTACAATGAGCAGTTCTTC	CASSPGTPAGAYNEQFF
TRBV9	15	TRBJ1-5	NA	NA	TGTGCCAGCAGCGTAGGGGGACGGCTCAATCAGCCCCAGCATTTT	CASSVGGRLNQPQHF
TRBV21-1	13	TRBJ2-1	NA	NA	TGTGCCAGCAGCAAGGGACAGTACAATGAGCAGTTCTTC	CASSKGQYNEQFF
TRBV27	13	TRBJ2-7	NA	NA	TGTGCCAGCAGTCCGGGACGTGACTACGAGCAGTACTTC	CASSPGRDYEQYF
TRBV19	14	TRBJ1-5	NA	NA	TGTGCCAGTAGTTCGGGCACCACCAATCAGCCCCAGCATTTT	CASSSGTTNQPQHF
TRBV6-5	12	TRBJ1-2	NA	TRBD1	TGTGCCAGCAGTTGGGACAGGGCTGGCTACACCTTC	CASSWDRAGYTF
TRBV6-2/TRBV6-3	16	TRBJ2-2	NA	NA	TGTGCCAGCAGTCCCCTAGCTGCCGCGAACACCGGGGAGCTGTTTTTT	CASSPLAAANTGELFF
TRBV18	15	TRBJ2-6	NA	NA	TGTGCCAGCTCTTCGCAGAACTCTGGGGCCAACGTCCTGACTTTC	CASSSQNSGANVLTF
TRBV18	15	TRBJ1-4	NA	NA	TGTGCCAGCTCACCACAAGGCGGCGCAAATGAAAAACTGTTTTTT	CASSPQGGANEKLFF
TRBV11-2	14	TRBJ2-7	once	NA	TGTGCCAGCAGCTTAGACCGGGGGAACTACGAGCAGTACTTC	CASSLDRGNYEQYF
TRBV5-1	15	TRBJ2-7	NA	NA	TGCGCCAGCAGCTTGGTGAGTGCGAGCTCCTACGAGCAGTACTTC	CASSLVSASSYEQYF
TRBV28	17	TRBJ1-5	NA	TRBD1	TGTGCCAGCAGCCAACTCCCCTACAGGGGCGGCAATCAGCCCCAGCATTTT	CASSQLPYRGGNQPQHF
TRBV28	15	TRBJ1-5	NA	TRBD1	TGTGCCAGCAGTTCGCCCCGACAGGGGAGTCAGCCCCAGCATTTT	CASSSPRQGSQPQHF
TRBV18	16	TRBJ1-1	NA	NA	TGTGCCAGCTCACCACCCATGGGGGTTCGGAACACTGAAGCTTTCTTT	CASSPPMGVRNTEAFF
TRBV21-1	16	TRBJ2-3	NA	NA	TGTGCCAGCAGCAATGGACAGGGAGAAGGCACAGATACGCAGTATTTT	CASSNGQGEGTDTQYF
TRBV5-8	15	TRBJ1-1	few	NA	TGTGCCAGCAGCTTGATGCCGGGTAGGGACACTGAAGCTTTCTTT	CASSLMPGRDTEAFF
TRBV4-1	15	TRBJ2-3	NA	NA	TGCGCCAGCAGCCAAGCCAATAGTGGCACAGATACGCAGTATTTT	CASSQANSGTDTQYF
TRBV29-1	11	TRBJ1-4	NA	NA	TGCAGCGCAAGACAGTCCTATCGACTGTTTTTT	CSARQSYRLFF
TRBV7-2	13	TRBJ1-5	NA	NA	TGTGCCAGCAGTCAACAGGGATTTCAGCCCCAGCATTTT	CASSQQGFQPQHF
TRBV14	12	TRBJ2-3	NA	NA	TGTGCCAGCAGCCAAGAGGGAGATACGCAGTATTTT	CASSQEGDTQYF
TRBV11-2	14	TRBJ1-2	once	TRBD1	TGTGCCAGCAGCTTCATTCAGGGGGCGCTTGGCTACACCTTC	CASSFIQGALGYTF
TRBV5-4	15	TRBJ2-2	NA	TRBD1	TGTGCCAGCAGCCTCGGACAGGGGGCCGCCGGGGAGCTGTTTTTT	CASSLGQGAAGELFF
TRBV9	14	TRBJ2-1	once	TRBD1	TGTGCCAGCAGCGTTGGGACAGGTTGGGCTGAGCAGTTCTTC	CASSVGTGWAEQFF
TRBV18	16	TRBJ2-7	NA	NA	TGTGCCAGCTCACCACTTTTGGGGGCAGTGGGCTACGAGCAGTACTTC	CASSPLLGAVGYEQYF
TRBV28	15	TRBJ1-5	NA	TRBD1	TGTGCCAGCAGTCTCAGGGGGCTGGGCAATCAGCCCCAGCATTTT	CASSLRGLGNQPQHF
TRBV2	17	TRBJ2-1	NA	TRBD2	TGTGCCAGCAGTGAATGGGACGGCGGGGGGCCTTACAATGAGCAGTTCTTC	CASSEWDGGGPYNEQFF
TRBV20-1	12	TRBJ2-7	NA	NA	TGCAGTGCTAGTGAAGGGGGCTACGAGCAGTACTTC	CSASEGGYEQYF
TRBV2	11	TRBJ1-1	NA	NA	TGTGCCAGCAGCCCAGGGTTTGAAGCTTTCTTT	CASSPGFEAFF
TRBV7-3	13	TRBJ2-7	NA	NA	TGTGCCAGCAGCCCTTCGACATCCTACGAGCAGTACTTC	CASSPSTSYEQYF
TRBV3-1/TRBV3-2	15	TRBJ2-7	NA	TRBD2	TGTGCCAGCAGCCAAGCCCCGGGGGGTTATTACGAGCAGTACTTC	CASSQAPGGYYEQYF
TRBV24-1	14	TRBJ1-1	NA	TRBD1	TGTGCCACCAGTGCAGGGGGGTTTGACACTGAAGCTTTCTTT	CATSAGGFDTEAFF
TRBV6-5	14	TRBJ2-2	NA	NA	TGTGCCAGCAGTCCCCGTCCGAATACCGGGGAGCTGTTTTTT	CASSPRPNTGELFF
TRBV6-5	15	TRBJ1-1	NA	TRBD1	TGTGCCAGCAGGGCAGGGACAGGATCGAACACTGAAGCTTTCTTT	CASRAGTGSNTEAFF
TRBV10-1	16	TRBJ2-2	NA	TRBD2	TGCGCCAGCAGTGAGATACTAGCGGGGAAAACCGGGGAGCTGTTTTTT	CASSEILAGKTGELFF
TRBV6-6	13	TRBJ1-1	NA	NA	TGTGCCAGCAGTCCGGGGGGACTCACTGAAGCTTTCTTT	CASSPGGLTEAFF
TRBV7-2	15	TRBJ2-1	NA	NA	TGTGCCAGCAGCTGGAATAGGGGGAATATGGATGAGCAGTTCTTC	CASSWNRGNMDEQFF
TRBV7-2	15	TRBJ1-2	once	NA	TGTGCCAGCAGCATCCTCGCGGGATCAGTCTATGGCTACACCTTC	CASSILAGSVYGYTF